Below are 20 T cell receptor beta chains sequenced from a single sample in a study of radiation and T cells in renal cell carcinoma. The repertoire was sequenced with immunoSEQ multiplex PCR; TCRdb's copy has only in-frame clones and lacks some. The sample has approximately 120,000 clones; approximately 80% are singletons. The time point was: baseline pretreatment blood. As for treatment: 15 Gy SBRT to primary tumor, nephrectomy 4 weeks later. The sample here was blood, taken from a patient whose treatment included radiotherapy and nephrectomy. The source of these receptors is a woman aged 55 to 70 with renal cell carcinoma.

The chain uses TRBV5-4 and TRBJ2-1; TRBD1 might be the D (5 bases). CDR1 is SGHNT, CDR2 YYREEE, per germline (reference sequence). V lost 0 bases to trimming and J lost 1 base, with 8 bases between them. The CDR3 is 15 residues long. The CDR3 nucleotides are TGTGCCAGCAGCTTGGAAGGGGCGTCCTACAATGAGCAGTTCTTC. It yields the protein CASSLEGASYNEQFF.

The V gene is TRBV29-1, the J gene TRBJ2-1; D is perhaps TRBD2 (5 bases). The CDR3 sequence is 13 residues long. CDR1 and CDR2 from the germline V gene are SQVTM and ANQGSEA. V was cut by 6 bases and J by 8 bases, with 17 bases left in between. The CDR3 is CSVIHQLGDEQFF. For the CDR3, the DNA is TGCAGCGTGATACACCAACTAGGAGATGAGCAGTTCTTC.

This chain links TRBV7-8 with TRBJ1-1; the D gene is possibly TRBD1 (6 bases). In germline, CDR1 is SGHVS, CDR2 FQNEAQ. The CDR3 is made up of 16 amino acids. Trimming took 2 bases from V and 5 from J, leaving 18 bases between them. The CDR3 DNA reads as TGTGCCAGCAGCTTAACAGGGAATGCGAGGGAAACTGAAGCTTTCTTT. It yields the protein CASSLTGNARETEAFF.

The chain joins TRBV9 to TRBJ1-4; TRBD1 aligns across 10 bases. The V gene end was trimmed by 4 bases and the J gene end by 6 bases; junction bases not matched to a gene: 6. CDR3 length equals 15 residues. Germline V lookup: CDR1 SGDLS, CDR2 YYNGEE. Here the CDR3 reads CASSPRDRGHEKLFF. CDR3 nucleotide sequence: TGTGCCAGCAGCCCGCGGGACAGGGGCCATGAAAAACTGTTTTTT.

This chain joins TRBV5-4 and TRBJ2-7, with D perhaps TRBD1 (6 bases). V was trimmed by 1 base and J by 4 bases, leaving 15 bases between them. This CDR3 is 15 amino acids long. CDR1 and CDR2 (germline): SGHNT, YYREEE (reference sequence). DNA of the CDR3: TGTGCCAGCAGCTTGTCCCCGGACAGTTTGTACGAGCAGTACTTC. This translates into CASSLSPDSLYEQYF.

CDR3 amino acids: CASSSLMNTEAFF. CDR3 nucleotides: TGTGCCAGCAGTTCTCTCATGAACACTGAAGCTTTCTTT. This chain joins TRBV28 and TRBJ1-1; D is undetermined. In germline, CDR1 is MDHEN, CDR2 SYDVKM. Trimming removed 4 bases from V and 0 bases from J, with 6 bases in between. The CDR3 totals 13 residues.

This clone was counted a single time. J is TRBJ2-5 and V is TRBV19, with 7 bases lining up with TRBD1. The J call may be in error: the DNA end matches TRBJ2-7 better. There are 15 residues in the CDR3. CDR1 is LNHDA and CDR2 is SQIVND in the germline V gene (reference sequence). The CDR3 DNA reads as TGTGCCAGTAGGCCAACAGGGGACAATACCTACGAGCAGTACTTC. Amino acids: CASRPTGDNTYEQYF.

In regard to this clone: At one end the junction does not follow the germline gene, possibly because of a read error. Other nucleotide sequences in the sample specify the same CDR3. The gene calls are TRBV28 and TRBJ1-1; no clear D gene. The CDR3 runs to 12 residues. CDR1 and CDR2 from the germline V gene are MDHEN and SYDVKM. The CDR3 loop reads CASSSGNTEAFF. The CDR3 DNA follows: TGTGCCAGTAGTTCCGGGAACACTGAAGCTTTCTTT.

V is TRBV7-8 and J is TRBJ2-7, with D possibly called TRBD1 or TRBD2 (5 bases each). This CDR3 is built from 14 residues. The V and J ends lost 5 bases and 2 bases respectively, with 13 bases between them. Germline values: CDR1 SGHVS, CDR2 FQNEAQ. CDR3 loop: CASSLGVPTYEQYF. The CDR3 coding sequence is TGTGCCAGCAGCCTGGGGGTCCCGACCTACGAGCAGTACTTC.

The chain recombines TRBV11-3 with TRBJ1-5, with D unclear. Germline V gene sequence: CDR1 SGHNT, CDR2 YENEEA. The CDR3 extends over 13 amino acids. V dropped 5 bases and J dropped 1 base, with 6 bases sitting between them. DNA of the CDR3: TGTGCCAGCAGCCTGGACAGCAATCAGCCCCAGCATTTT. Translated, it gives CASSLDSNQPQHF.

The gene calls are TRBV6-6 and TRBJ2-7; D uncertain. Looked up from germline, CDR1 is MNHNY and CDR2 is SVGAGI (reference sequence). The V end lost 3 bases, the J end lost 0 bases, and 15 bases lay between the germline ends. The CDR3 contains 16 residues. DNA for the CDR3: TGTGCCAGCAGTTATAGACCTGGTTACAGCTCCTACGAGCAGTACTTC. This encodes CASSYRPGYSSYEQYF.

The chain couples TRBV10-3 to TRBJ1-2; 12 bases fit TRBD1. Trimming at V came to 4 bases and at J to 4 bases, leaving 10 bases not matched to a gene. Germline CDR1 ENHRY, CDR2 SYGVKD. This CDR3 is 17 amino acids long. The CDR3 nucleotides read TGTGCCATCAGTGTGGGGGGACAGGGGGCGCAAGGCTATGGCTACACCTTC. It codes for CAISVGGQGAQGYGYTF.

This chain joins TRBV5-1 and TRBJ1-1; no definite D call. Germline CDR1 reads SGHRS; CDR2 reads YFSETQ. V shed 0 bases and J shed 3 bases, with 9 bases lying between them. This CDR3 contains 14 residues. The CDR3 DNA sequence: TGCGCCAGCAGCTTGGCCTCGAGGGACACTGAAGCTTTCTTT. Protein: CASSLASRDTEAFF.

This clone was found once. The chain recombines TRBV11-2 with TRBJ2-7, with a possible D match to TRBD2 (6 bases). The CDR3 is made up of 14 amino acids. Germline CDR1 and CDR2: SGHAT and FQNNGV. V lost 3 bases and J 0 bases, leaving 9 bases between the germline ends. CDR3 in DNA: TGTGCCAGCAGCTTGGGCGGGACCTCCTACGAGCAGTACTTC. Amino acid sequence: CASSLGGTSYEQYF.

The V and J genes are TRBV7-9 and TRBJ1-2; 8 nucleotides agree with TRBD1. CDR3 length equals 18 residues. The germline gives CDR1 SEHNR, CDR2 FQNEAQ (reference sequence). The V gene end was trimmed by 4 bases and the J gene end by 2 bases; junction bases not matched to a gene: 15. The CDR3 protein is CASSSSPTGGTLNYGYTF. In DNA, the CDR3 is TGTGCCAGCAGCTCGTCCCCTACAGGGGGAACGTTGAACTATGGCTACACCTTC.

The J gene is TRBJ1-2, the V gene TRBV11-2; D is ambiguous. This CDR3 contains 15 residues. Germline CDR1 SGHAT, CDR2 FQNNGV. Trimming took off 0 bases at V and 0 bases at J, with 8 bases between the two ends. The CDR3 region is CASSLESGTNYGYTF. The CDR3 region has the DNA TGTGCCAGCAGCTTAGAAAGTGGGACTAACTATGGCTACACCTTC.

The chain employs TRBV18 and TRBJ2-3; 10 positions agree with TRBD2. Germline CDR1 reads KGHSH; CDR2 reads LQKENI. After removal of 5 bases from V and 0 bases from J, the junction contained 2 bases not matched to a gene. The CDR3 has 15 amino acids. The CDR3 spells CASSSSGGSTDTQYF. DNA of the CDR3: TGTGCCAGCTCATCTAGCGGGGGAAGCACAGATACGCAGTATTTT.

V is TRBV7-9 and J is TRBJ2-1; 9 bases align to TRBD1. Germline loops: CDR1 SEHNR, CDR2 FQNEAQ (reference sequence). The CDR3 length is 16 residues. J lost 0 bases, V lost 5 bases, and 5 bases had no gene match. The CDR3 region is CASSDRDRDSYNEQFF. The CDR3 DNA reads TGTGCCAGCAGCGACCGGGACAGGGACTCCTACAATGAGCAGTTCTTC.

The chain joins TRBV7-3 to TRBJ1-2; TRBD1 aligns across 12 bases. V shed 0 bases and J 6 bases; nucleotides not matched to a gene: 11. The germline V gene has CDR1 SGHTA and CDR2 FQGTGA. This CDR3 contains 18 residues. The CDR3 sequence: CASSLTDLGQGALDGYTF. The CDR3 DNA reads as TGTGCCAGCAGCTTAACGGACCTGGGACAGGGGGCGTTGGATGGCTACACCTTC.

This chain links TRBV16 with TRBJ2-5; 7 bases agree with TRBD2. V lost 5 bases and J lost 4; bases outside the gene matches: 10. The CDR3 is 15 residues long. Germline V gives CDR1 KGHSY, CDR2 FQNENV. The DNA for the CDR3 is TGTGCCAGCAGCTTGAGAGGCGGGAGTACAGAGACCCAGTACTTC. Translation gives CASSLRGGSTETQYF.